Reported below is one T cell receptor beta chain. This clone's antigen is unknown. Per-base quality was not reported, and no clone a single base away is much larger than it. All of the isolated RNA was reverse transcribed with the High Capacity cDNA Reverse Transcription Kit, so expressed TCRB transcripts were sequenced. Deep immunoSEQ sequencing was performed on naive, central memory and regulatory T cell samples, with an average of roughly 4 million total reads per sample. After sorted cells were lysed in RLT buffer, RNA was extracted with DNase-treated RNeasy Micro or Mini kits, with the choice depending on cell number. To prevent cross-contamination, each cell subset was processed individually, whereas patient and healthy donor samples were processed jointly. The immunoSEQ multiplex PCR was used to amplify TCRB sequences from cDNA, yielding 87-bp fragments that span the CDR3 region. Sequencing of the amplicons was performed on the Illumina HiSeq platform. The authors' pipeline ran thus. Synthetic template baselines were used to correct PCR bias computationally, reads within Hamming distance 2 were collapsed together, and singletons that could not be merged were discarded. Reads were aligned to IMGT to assign V, D and J genes, CDR3 length, and insertions or deletions at six rearrangement sites. Within each subset, clonotype counts were normalized to the number of sorted cells before true diversity and Gini coefficients were calculated with the tcR R package. The overlap coefficient, calculated on TCRB nucleotide sequences, was used to measure repertoire sharing. Out-of-frame TCRB sequences from naive cells were analyzed as a proxy for the pre-selection repertoire. This immuneACCESS table, as held by TCRdb, lists in-frame sequences with V and J called but not all clones. Of the missing ones, under half trace to an unresolved V gene in checked studies; the others have no known cause. V, J and clone size reflect that table, while D and trimming were determined from the DNA. The sample data list 300,000 to 350,000 clones, and roughly 13% of these were observed just once. The ten biggest clones cover roughly 0.015% of the sample.

These data are taken from a study of beta chain features in type 1 diabetes (dated by TCRdb to the late 2010s). Context from the whole study: Mean age, gender distribution, total cell number and subset yield were not different between patients and healthy donors. Regulatory and stem cell-like memory subsets were obtained from only 8 patients and about eight healthy donors, while naive and central memory subsets were obtained from all 28 donors. A total of some 100,000,000 sorted cells were examined across all samples, and the number of cells per subset was strongly correlated with RNA yield. The study compared the TCRB repertoires of sorted circulating CD4+ T cell subsets in recently diagnosed type 1 diabetes patients with those in matched healthy donors.

Each donor gave one peripheral blood draw, approximately 100 mL on average, collected into heparinised tubes. Using a panel that included CD45RO, CCR7, CD25, CD127, CD95 and CD27, naive, central memory, regulatory and stem cell-like memory CD4+ T cells were sorted on a BD FACSAria II. All sorted populations exceeded 95% purity. PBMCs were isolated immediately by Lymphoprep density gradient centrifugation and stained directly without culture. So that batch effects would be minimized, each experiment stained and sorted samples in pairs, pairing one healthy donor with one patient. Trimming leaves V shorter by 8 bases and J shorter by 6 bases, with the junction holding 14 bases beyond the gene matches. From the cysteine up to the phenylalanine, the CDR3 has a length of 16 residues. Of all the DNA, just the CDR3 is kept, 48 bases in frame from base 1. From the germline V gene (reference sequence), CDR1 is SEHNR and CDR2 is FQNEAQ.

General findings and caveats noted by the study authors: Because cDNA rather than genomic DNA was sequenced, highly expressing activated cells could have been over-represented, although no difference in activation and CD3 levels was found between groups. At VDJ recombination sites, type 1 diabetes patients had fewer insertions and more deleted nucleotides, which implies abnormalities in thymic rearrangement. A moderate but significant shortening of TCRB CDR3 length was observed in type 1 diabetes patients in all four CD4+ subsets. Because the HLA sub-analyses included only small numbers of individuals, any influence of HLA type on TCRB rearrangement was left unresolved. PCR may preferentially amplify shorter templates, but because patient and control samples were amplified and corrected together, any resulting skew would affect both groups equally. The naive, central memory and regulatory TCRB repertoires appeared to resemble one another more closely among patients than among healthy donors.

The V and J genes are TRBV7-9 and TRBJ2-2, and 8 bases in between align with TRBD2. The sequence was obtained from a woman under 30 with type 1 diabetes. The specimen was naive CD4+ T cells from blood. In the paper's terms, the cell subset or site label means: true naive CD4+ T cells. The CDR3 corresponds to CASSDGVAGLSGELFF. The DNA reads TGTGCCAGCTCCGATGGGGTAGCGGGACTTTCCGGGGAGCTGTTTTTT.